This T cell receptor beta chain was found in a study of beta chain features in type 1 diabetes. Study conclusions and caveats: All four CD4+ subsets from Type 1 diabetes patients carried moderately but significantly shorter TCRB CDR3s. Researchers could not determine here whether HLA type influences TCRB rearrangement. In comparison with healthy donors, patients had naive, central memory and Treg TCRB repertoires that appeared more similar.

Germline V gives CDR1 MRHNA, CDR2 SNTAGT. This CDR3 comprises 13 residues. Trimming pared 6 bases from V and 6 bases from J, leaving 12 bases between. For this clone: As yet, its antigen is unknown.

TCRB transcripts that were expressed got sequenced, as all of the isolated RNA had been reverse transcribed. Profiled with immunoSEQ multiplex PCR; TCRdb holds only in-frame clones, not every one. The repertoire holds around 280,000 clones, approximately 15% seen once, with roughly 0.015% in the top ten. V and J are TRBV6-4 and TRBJ2-1, with D perhaps TRBD1 (6 bases). The source material was naive CD4+ T cells from blood. This receptor was taken from a man aged 18 to 29 with type 1 diabetes. The CDR3 nucleotides are TGTGCCAGCAGCGGCCGAGGGGGCAATGAGCAGTTCTTC. Its translation: CASSGRGGNEQFF.